The table lists the clone carrying this TCR beta chain with many counts. The sample originates from a study of T cells of healthy individuals. TCRdb redid the calling of the 5' RACE reads with MiXCR, one entry per CDR3 protein. This sample has roughly 87,000 distinct CDR3 sequences; roughly 18% occur once, and the top ten carry under 7.5%. Per the germline V gene, CDR1 is SQVTM and CDR2 is ANQGSEA. CDR3 size: 12 residues. V lost 4 bases to trimming and J lost 9 bases, with 13 bases between them. The V and J genes are TRBV29-1 and TRBJ2-1; D is perhaps TRBD2 (5 bases). This sequence was found in a human donor in good health. The CDR3 nucleotides read TGCAGCGTTGTATTGGGCAGCGGTGAGCAGTTCTTC. Residues: CSVVLGSGEQFF.